This TCR beta chain originates from a study of blood T cell repertoires in COVID-19. Study context: T cells, B-cell-depleted T cells, or PBMCs provided the cDNA or gDNA that served as material.

V dropped 6 bases and J dropped 3; count of bases not matched to a gene: 10. Looked up from germline, CDR1 is MDHEN and CDR2 is SYDVKM. CDR3 length: 15 amino acids. Assay: immunoSEQ multiplex PCR; the TCRdb copy retains only in-frame clones and omits some. Of about 140,000 clones listed, around nine tenths are singletons. This sequence originates from a middle-aged woman with acute or convalescent COVID-19. The sample consisted of peripheral blood. The chain employs TRBV28 and TRBJ1-2, with 7 positions matching TRBD1. The CDR3 is CASSTSGTAHYGYTF. The CDR3 DNA follows: TGTGCCAGCAGCACCTCCGGGACAGCCCACTATGGCTACACCTTC.